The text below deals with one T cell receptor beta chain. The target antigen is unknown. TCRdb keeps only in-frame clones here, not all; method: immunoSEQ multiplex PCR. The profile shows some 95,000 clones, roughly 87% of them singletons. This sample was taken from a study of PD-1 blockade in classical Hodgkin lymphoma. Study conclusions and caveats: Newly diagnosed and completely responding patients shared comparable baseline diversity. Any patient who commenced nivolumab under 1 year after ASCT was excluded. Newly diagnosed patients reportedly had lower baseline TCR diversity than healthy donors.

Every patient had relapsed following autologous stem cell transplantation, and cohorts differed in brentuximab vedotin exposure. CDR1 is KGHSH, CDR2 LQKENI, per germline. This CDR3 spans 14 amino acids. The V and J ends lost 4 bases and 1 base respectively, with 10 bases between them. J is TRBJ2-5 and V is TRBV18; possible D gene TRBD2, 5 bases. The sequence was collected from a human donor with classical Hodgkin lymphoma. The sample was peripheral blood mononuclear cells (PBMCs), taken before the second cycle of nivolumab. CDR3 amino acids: CASSQPGIQETQYF. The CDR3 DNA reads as TGTGCCAGCTCACAACCGGGGATCCAAGAGACCCAGTACTTC.